The 24 T cell receptor beta chains listed next were all sequenced from one sample in a study of blood T cells in healthy people across ages. Sample-barcoded 5' priming and a J-beta primer mix drove a second PCR of roughly 7 to 11 cycles. One entry per CDR3 protein results from TCRdb running MiXCR on the 5' RACE reads. The data show 650,000 to 900,000 distinct CDR3 sequences, approximately 67% seen once. Sequencing was carried out using blood. These TCRs come from a man younger than 45 in good health.

V gene TRBV6-2 or TRBV6-3 combines with J gene TRBJ2-1; D is uncertain. This CDR3 has 16 residues. V lost 5 bases and J lost 1, with 15 bases in between. In germline, CDR1 is MNHEY, CDR2 SVGEGT. The CDR3 region has the DNA TGTGCCAGCAGTACCCGTAGGCAGGCGTCCTACAATGAGCAGTTCTTC. The encoded protein is CASSTRRQASYNEQFF.

The chain recombines TRBV5-1 with TRBJ2-3; maybe TRBD1 (5 bases). The CDR3 is 15 residues long. V lost 0 bases and J lost 4, with 12 bases in between. The germline gives CDR1 SGHRS, CDR2 YFSETQ. Here the CDR3 DNA reads TGCGCCAGCAGCTTGGGCAGGGCTTATTCAGATACGCAGTATTTT. Residues: CASSLGRAYSDTQYF.

This clonotype showed up just a few times. The V and J genes are TRBV6-5 and TRBJ2-7; D unclear. The CDR3 extends over 13 amino acids. Deletions cut 0 bases from V and 3 bases from J, with 6 bases between. CDR1 is MNHEY and CDR2 is SVGAGI in the germline V gene. The CDR3 here is CASSYSPDYEQYF. DNA of the CDR3: TGTGCCAGCAGTTACTCGCCCGACTACGAGCAGTACTTC.

This clonotype was seen more than once but under ten times. This chain links TRBV3-1 with TRBJ2-3; D might be TRBD1 or TRBD2, each matching 5 bases. Trimming removed 2 bases from V and 6 bases from J, with 9 bases in between. The CDR3 length is 13 residues. Germline-derived CDR1 and CDR2 are LGHDT and YNNKEL (reference sequence). The CDR3 is CASSQIEGDTQYF. In nucleotides, the CDR3 is TGTGCCAGCAGCCAAATTGAGGGGGATACGCAGTATTTT.

There are a few counts of this clonotype. V gene TRBV10-3 combines with J gene TRBJ2-7; tentative D call: TRBD2 (6 bases). V was trimmed by 7 bases and J by 0 bases, leaving 16 bases between them. The length of the CDR3 is 15 residues. CDR1 ENHRY and CDR2 SYGVKD come from the germline V gene. The CDR3 DNA is TGTGCCATCACCTGGGACTTTCAGAGCTCCTACGAGCAGTACTTC. This encodes CAITWDFQSSYEQYF.

Worth noting for this clonotype: The germline gene is not matched at one end of the junction; a read error may be the cause. The chain links TRBV12-3 or TRBV12-4 to TRBJ2-5; TRBD1 aligns across 8 bases. The J call is in doubt because the DNA end fits TRBJ2-7 better. This CDR3 comprises 14 residues. CDR3: CASRPTGASYEQYF. The CDR3, as DNA: TGCGCCAGCAGGCCGACAGGGGCATCCTACGAGCAGTACTTC.

The chain has TRBV24-1 and TRBJ1-2; 9 nucleotides line up with TRBD1. Germline V gene data show CDR1 as KGHDR and CDR2 as SFDVKD. The length of the CDR3 is 14 residues. J lost 8 bases, V lost 4 bases, and 7 bases had no gene match. CDR3 nucleotides: TGTGCCACCAGTGAGGGGACAGGGCGAGGGGGCTACACCTTC. It specifies CATSEGTGRGGYTF.

The CDR3 loop reads CSARDNPGGIGAPSGANVLTF. The CDR3 DNA reads as TGCAGTGCTAGAGATAACCCAGGGGGTATAGGAGCCCCATCTGGGGCCAACGTCCTGACTTTC. V gene TRBV20-1 combines with J gene TRBJ2-6, with 7 bases that match TRBD1. The J segment lost 1 base and the V segment lost 0 bases, leaving 18 bases of the junction unmatched. CDR1 DFQATT and CDR2 SNEGSKA come from the germline V gene (reference sequence). This CDR3 has 21 residues.

This clonotype was observed a handful of times. A read error is possible here, since a much larger clone lies one base away. CDR3 in amino acids: CASSPFTAGVLFLTDTQYF. CDR3 bases: TGCGCCAGCAGCCCTTTTACAGCGGGGGTCCTATTTCTCACAGATACGCAGTATTTT. This chain uses TRBV4-3 with TRBJ2-3, with TRBD2 matching over 8 bases. The CDR3 has 19 residues. With 4 bases clipped from V and 2 bases from J, the junction kept 17 bases outside the gene matches. Germline assignment: CDR1 LGHNA and CDR2 YSLEER.

The chain joins TRBV28 to TRBJ1-5, with D unclear. CDR1 and CDR2 from the germline V gene are MDHEN and SYDVKM. Trimming left V 7 bases short and J 0 bases short, with 7 bases between. This CDR3 spans 13 amino acids. The CDR3 DNA reads TGTGCCAGCATCGATTATAGCAATCAGCCCCAGCATTTT. Protein sequence: CASIDYSNQPQHF.

There are a few counts of this clonotype. The V call is TRBV7-2, the J call TRBJ1-2, with D perhaps matching TRBD1 (6 bases). CDR1 is SGHTA, CDR2 FQGNSA, per germline. V was trimmed by 8 bases and J by 4 bases, leaving 17 bases between them. This CDR3 region has 14 residues. The CDR3 is CASHRDTVGYGYTF. The CDR3 bases are TGTGCCAGCCACCGGGACACCGTCGGCTATGGCTACACCTTC.

CDR3 nucleotides: TGTGCCTGGGGGGACGGGTTCAACTATGGCTACACCTTC. It translates to CAWGDGFNYGYTF. V and J are TRBV30 and TRBJ1-2, with a possible D match to TRBD1 (5 bases). Per germline, CDR1 GTSNPN and CDR2 SVGIG (reference sequence). The CDR3 is 13 amino acids. V dropped 5 bases and J dropped 2 bases, with 12 bases sitting between them.

V gene TRBV4-3 combines with J gene TRBJ1-2; 10 positions agree with TRBD1. Germline V lookup: CDR1 LGHNA, CDR2 YSLEER. The ends lost 3 bases at V and 6 bases at J; junction bases unmatched: 10. This CDR3 region has 16 residues. CDR3 nucleotides: TGCGCCAGCAGCCAGGCCCGACAGGGGGCGCGGGATGGCTACACCTTC. The encoded protein is CASSQARQGARDGYTF.

This clonotype was seen more than once but under ten times. The chain carries TRBV7-8 and TRBJ2-4; tentative D call: TRBD1 (6 bases). The J call is in doubt because the DNA end fits TRBJ2-5 better. CDR3 size: 14 residues. The germline V gene encodes CDR1 SGHVS and CDR2 FQNEAQ. This chain's CDR3 is CASSARGYPETQYF. CDR3 DNA: TGTGCCAGCAGCGCTAGGGGGTATCCGGAGACCCAGTACTTC.

The CDR3 loop reads CASSMAWADYGYTF. The CDR3 DNA is TGCGCCAGCAGCATGGCTTGGGCAGACTATGGCTACACCTTC. V gene TRBV5-1 combines with J gene TRBJ1-2; the D is unclear. Trimming removed 4 bases from V and 3 bases from J, with 13 bases in between. CDR1 is SGHRS and CDR2 is YFSETQ in the germline V gene. The CDR3 is 14 amino acids.

The rearrangement joins TRBV10-3 to TRBJ2-3; no clear D. Between the trimmed V and J ends, which lost 0 bases and 0 bases, there was a span of 4 bases. This CDR3 has 14 amino acids. CDR1 and CDR2 (germline): ENHRY, SYGVKD. The CDR3 bases are TGTGCCATCAGTGAGTCGTACAGCACAGATACGCAGTATTTT. Its protein product is CAISESYSTDTQYF.

The chain uses TRBV7-2 and TRBJ2-3; D unresolved. This CDR3 contains 14 residues. Looked up from germline, CDR1 is SGHTA and CDR2 is FQGNSA. The ends were cut back, 1 base at V and 6 bases at J, with 11 bases in the middle. The CDR3 loop reads CASSLEGHRDTQYF. The CDR3 DNA reads TGTGCCAGCAGCTTAGAAGGCCATCGGGATACGCAGTATTTT.

This rearrangement joins TRBV5-6 to TRBJ1-5; D is unresolved. V lost 2 bases, J lost 3 bases, and 12 bases lay in between. Germline V lookup: CDR1 SGHDT, CDR2 YYEEEE. CDR3 length: 15 residues. CDR3: CASSFWPGDNQPQHF. For the CDR3, the DNA is TGTGCCAGCAGCTTTTGGCCCGGAGACAATCAGCCCCAGCATTTT.

This clonotype has just a few counts. This chain links TRBV13 with TRBJ2-7; the match to TRBD2 covers 8 bases. Germline V gene sequence: CDR1 PRHDT, CDR2 FYEKMQ (reference sequence). V dropped 4 bases and J dropped 2; count of bases not matched to a gene: 10. CDR3 length: 16 residues. CDR3 protein: CASSSAPAGGAYEQYF. The CDR3 bases are TGTGCCAGCAGCTCAGCCCCGGCGGGGGGTGCCTACGAGCAGTACTTC.

Concerning this clonotype: Given a much more abundant clone one base away, this may be a read error. The genes are TRBV4-3 and TRBJ2-1; 11 bases fit TRBD2. Per the germline V gene, CDR1 is LGHNA and CDR2 is YSLEER. The CDR3 is 18 residues long. Trimming cost V 0 bases and J 9 bases; bases outside gene matches: 13. Here the CDR3 reads CASSQEAPLAGVCGEQFF. CDR3 bases: TGCGCCAGCAGCCAAGAGGCCCCACTAGCGGGGGTTTGCGGTGAGCAGTTCTTC.

V is TRBV6-5 and J is TRBJ1-1; D is unclear. Germline CDR1 reads MNHEY; CDR2 reads SVGAGI. V lost 0 bases and J lost 10, with 15 bases in between. The CDR3 totals 14 residues. This CDR3 is CASSYSSSPLIAFF. In nucleotides, the CDR3 is TGTGCCAGCAGTTACTCGAGTAGTCCTCTGATAGCTTTCTTT.

J is TRBJ2-6 and V is TRBV13, with D tentatively TRBD2 (6 bases). Trimming left V 5 bases short and J 4 bases short, with 15 bases between. There are 16 residues in the CDR3. Germline-derived CDR1 and CDR2 are PRHDT and FYEKMQ (reference sequence). CDR3 protein: CASSPRGGRGANVLTF. CDR3 bases: TGTGCCAGCAGCCCCCGTGGGGGGAGAGGGGCCAACGTCCTGACTTTC.

The sample holds a few counts of this clonotype. The V call is TRBV7-2, the J call TRBJ2-1; D gene ambiguous. Trimming took 4 bases from V and 7 from J, leaving 11 bases between them. CDR3 length: 13 amino acids. In germline, CDR1 is SGHTA, CDR2 FQGNSA. The CDR3 DNA follows: TGTGCCAGCAGCTCACCTCCCTTTAATGAGCAGTTCTTC. Translated: CASSSPPFNEQFF.

The gene calls are TRBV6-5 and TRBJ2-5; TRBD1 matches 10 bases. Germline CDR1 is MNHEY and CDR2 is SVGAGI. Trimming at V came to 6 bases and at J to 5 bases, leaving 9 bases not matched to a gene. The CDR3 length is 15 residues. The DNA of the CDR3 is TGTGCCAGCAGGTTGACAGGGGGCGCCGGGGAGACCCAGTACTTC. Encoded protein: CASRLTGGAGETQYF.